These T cell receptor beta chains were read from a single sample in a study of metastatic and nonmetastatic thyroid tumors. TCRdb reprocessed the PCR reads via MiXCR. The sample carries around 26,000 clones, 20% to 25% recorded once. The sample taken for sequencing was adjacent normal tissue. All receptors come from a female donor with papillary thyroid cancer or a benign thyroid nodule (not recorded which). Some clones in this sample may be carry-over from other donors' samples. Both conserved end residues are part of each CDR3. The D gene is left open where the match is weak. Rows may omit the clone size; those that give it use once, few, many or a size class.

d_call	v_call	clone_size	j_call	cdr3_nt	cdr3_aa
.	TRBV20-1	medium-sized	TRBJ2-7	TGCAGTGCTAGGGGGGCTAGCGGAATGTACGAGCAGTACTTC	CSARGASGMYEQYF
.	TRBV6-2/TRBV6-3	.	TRBJ2-1	TGTGCCAGTGACAGTGGACGCAGTACCTACAATGAGCAGTTCTTC	CASDSGRSTYNEQFF
.	TRBV6-5	medium-sized	TRBJ1-5	TGTGCCAGCAGTTACGGGGATCAGCCCCAGCATTTT	CASSYGDQPQHF
.	TRBV9	.	TRBJ2-1	TGTGTCAGCAGCGTAGCTAGTGGGAGCCACGAGCAGTTCTTC	CVSSVASGSHEQFF
TRBD2	TRBV7-2	many	TRBJ2-7	TGTGCCAGCAGCTTGGGGGGTGCGGGGGGCTACGAGCAGTACTTC	CASSLGGAGGYEQYF
.	TRBV9	many	TRBJ1-1	TGTGCCAGCAGCGTTTCCCTGAACACTGAAGCTTTCTTT	CASSVSLNTEAFF
.	TRBV6-5	medium-sized	TRBJ1-1	TGTGCCAGCAGTTACAAAAACATGAACACTGAAGCTTTCTTT	CASSYKNMNTEAFF
.	TRBV3-1	many	TRBJ1-1	TGTGCCAGCAGCCGCTCGGGACGCCTTAGGGACACTGAAGCTTTCTTT	CASSRSGRLRDTEAFF
.	TRBV20-1	medium-sized	TRBJ1-1	TGCAGTGCTAGAGATTTTGGGGGGAACACTGAAGCTTTCTTT	CSARDFGGNTEAFF
.	TRBV7-2	many	TRBJ2-3	TGTGCCAGCAGCTTAATTTTGGCCGCGGATACGCAGTATTTT	CASSLILAADTQYF
.	TRBV4-2	many	TRBJ2-3	TGTGCCAGCAGCCAAGAGATCCTGGCGGTGGGCACAGATACGCAGTATTTT	CASSQEILAVGTDTQYF
TRBD2	TRBV9	many	TRBJ2-5	TGTGCCAGCAGCGTAGACAGCGGGAGGGGAGAGACCCAGTACTTC	CASSVDSGRGETQYF
.	TRBV5-6	many	TRBJ2-7	TGTGCCAGCAGCCGGGGGGCCCAGGGGATGATGGACGAGCAGTACTTC	CASSRGAQGMMDEQYF
TRBD2	TRBV20-1	many	TRBJ2-1	TGCAGTGCTCCTAGAACGGGAGGAAATGAGCAGTTCTTC	CSAPRTGGNEQFF
.	TRBV24-1	.	TRBJ2-7	TGTGCCACCAGTTATTCATACTACCGGCAGTACTTC	CATSYSYYRQYF
TRBD1	TRBV11-2	medium-sized	TRBJ2-1	TGTGCCAGCAGCCGTGACAGGGGCCGCAACAATGAGCAGTTCTTC	CASSRDRGRNNEQFF
TRBD2	TRBV2	medium-sized	TRBJ2-7	TGTGCCAGCAGAGCCGGGACTAGCGGGACCTACGAGCAGTACTTC	CASRAGTSGTYEQYF
TRBD1	TRBV19	medium-sized	TRBJ1-1	TGTGCCAGTAGTCCACCGGGACAGGGAAACACTGAAGCTTTCTTT	CASSPPGQGNTEAFF
.	TRBV6-2/TRBV6-3	medium-sized	TRBJ1-2	TGTGCCAGCAGTTTGACGATAGGCTATGGCTACACCTTC	CASSLTIGYGYTF
TRBD2	TRBV12-3/TRBV12-4	.	TRBJ2-3	TGTGCCAGCAGTCCGGGACTAGCGGGAGGGATAGATACGCAGTATTTT	CASSPGLAGGIDTQYF
.	TRBV2	.	TRBJ2-3	TGTGCCAGCTGGTGGGGCGAAGCATATACGCAGTATTTT	CASWWGEAYTQYF
TRBD2	TRBV4-1	few	TRBJ2-1	TGCGCCAGCAGCCAGTCTCCGGGACTAGCGGGAGTCCGGCCCTACAATGAGCAGTTCTTC	CASSQSPGLAGVRPYNEQFF
TRBD2	TRBV6-2/TRBV6-3	.	TRBJ2-7	TGTGCCAGCAGTTACTCAGGGACTAGCGGGAGGGGTTACGAGCAGTACTTC	CASSYSGTSGRGYEQYF
TRBD1	TRBV14	many	TRBJ1-6	TGTGCCAGCAGCCAAGGGACAGGGGGCGCCGATTCACCCCTCCACTTT	CASSQGTGGADSPLHF
.	TRBV19	.	TRBJ2-3	TGTGCCAGTAGTCCTAGTGGTCGGGCATATACGCAGTATTTT	CASSPSGRAYTQYF
.	TRBV30	many	TRBJ1-5	TGTGCCTGGAGTCCCCGGGCGGGGGTTAGCAATCAGCCCCAGCATTTT	CAWSPRAGVSNQPQHF